This TCR beta chain is from a study of cytomegalovirus exposure and HLA in healthy donors. Overall study: In a previous analysis, more than 90 million unique TCR beta sequences were found from some 180 million T cells. An early release of data contained approximately 80 million unique TCRs, which came from HLA-typed donors.

Germline V gene sequence: CDR1 SGHRS, CDR2 YFSETQ. Trimming removed 3 bases from V and 8 bases from J; junction bases left unmatched: 7. CDR3 size: 14 residues. Use of 60 Vbeta and 13 Jbeta primers characterized the PCR. Sequencing was performed with immunoSEQ multiplex PCR; in TCRdb, only in-frame clones are kept and a portion is missing. This sample carries about 180,000 clones, over 75% of them seen once, and the ten largest clones take 0.5%. General study points: A later analysis associated around 17,000 TCR beta sequences with HLA alleles at a 0.05 false discovery rate.

This clone is a singleton in its sample. The target antigen is unknown. The chain uses TRBV5-1 and TRBJ2-1, with 8 nucleotides matching TRBD1. The specimen sequenced was PBMCs. The TCR originated in a woman aged 50 to 60 in good health and CMV-seronegative. CDR3 region: CASSSIDRGDEQFF. The CDR3 DNA is TGCGCCAGCAGCTCGATTGACAGGGGCGATGAGCAGTTCTTC.